This T cell receptor beta chain was captured in a study of regulatory T cells in long-lasting Graves disease (dated by TCRdb to about 2021). Turning to the overall study: Patients with newly diagnosed Graves' disease had been on antithyroid drugs for under 3 months. Persistent Graves' disease patients were compared with newly diagnosed Graves' disease patients by peripheral blood TCR sequencing and RNA sequencing. The study took place in China and was registered as a clinical trial. A total of 35 or so samples underwent TCR sequencing: around 13 from persistent and about 20 from newly diagnosed Graves' disease patients.

Study-level results and caveats: The study examined only peripheral blood because the primary lesion, thyroid tissue, could not be accessed. As a limitation, the authors acknowledged that the small sample size may reduce accuracy. Sequencing and analysis were limited to the TCR beta chain. Patients with persistent disease shared more public clonotypes (about 2,500) than newly diagnosed patients did (approximately 990). Lower TCR Shannon entropy and fewer highly expanded clones were observed in persistent Graves' disease patients than in newly diagnosed patients, which suggested clonal expansion. TRBV28, TRBJ1-2 and TRBJ2-5 were preferentially used in persistent disease, while TRBV20-1 and TRBJ2-1 were favored in newly diagnosed disease.

The method was multiplex PCR. These reads were obtained on an Illumina HiSeq 4000. iRepertoire HTBI primers and Arm-PCR amplification of CDR3 regions were used to construct TCR beta libraries. Before sequencing, the PCR products went through gel purification. On the authors' methods: A total of roughly 58 TRBV and some 15 TRBJ segments were identified across samples and were used for gene usage analysis of CDR3 amino acid clonotypes. COPE and FqMerger were used to merge filtered high-quality paired reads into contigs. BLAST was used to align contigs to IMGT TRBV, TRBD and TRBJ reference genes, with CDR3 defined following IMGT. Clonotypes above 0.1% frequency were classified as highly expanded clones. Shannon entropy served as the measure of repertoire diversity, while the Gini coefficient captured V-J evenness. Clonotypes shared by more than one individual were considered public. TCRdb reran the public reads through fastp at Q25 and MiXCR, keeping productive beta chains. For every CDR3 protein sequence, its rows merge into one entry that carries the most common genes and DNA. It is TCRdb's table, rather than the study itself, that gives the V and J calls and clone size. The table for this sample lists approximately 300,000 distinct CDR3 sequences; more than 15% of them were counted only once. Of the sample, roughly 35% falls within the top ten clones.

CDR1 is given as SGHTA and CDR2 as FQGTGA, both from the germline V gene. The V end gives up 4 bases and the J end 5 bases, leaving 11 bases in the junction not matched to a gene. The CDR3 runs 16 residues from the cysteine to the phenylalanine. The CDR3 DNA has 48 bases and is translated from base 1. In light of the paper, this sample's time point label describes: newly diagnosed GD, antithyroid drugs for less than 3 months. RNA was extracted from PBMCs in TRIzol for both TCR sequencing and RNA sequencing. The diagnosis of Graves' disease followed American Thyroid Association guidelines. The patients came from an endocrinology department in Xi'an, China. Each patient gave approximately 10 milliliters of peripheral blood, collected in an EDTA anticoagulant tube. Ficoll Paque Plus density gradient separation was used to isolate PBMCs, and no further T cell sorting was done. An Agilent 2100 Bioanalyzer and agarose gel were used to check RNA quality, while a NanoDrop 2000 measured RNA concentration.

Notes on this clonotype: Its antigen has not been determined. The sample holds no much larger clone one base away, and base qualities are not on file.

This clonotype originated in a female donor with Graves disease. The source was peripheral blood mononuclear cells (PBMCs), collected at new diagnosis, from a patient treated with antithyroid drugs. This receptor chain uses TRBV7-3 and TRBJ2-5; 9 central nucleotides agree with TRBD1. The DNA sequence follows: TGTGCCAGCAGCTATACAGGGACAGGGAGAGGGGAGACCCAGTACTTC. Its product reads: CASSYTGTGRGETQYF.